The text below deals with one T cell receptor (beta chain). This specimen comes from a study of T cell changes during pregnancy in multiple sclerosis. In germline, CDR1 is SEHNR, CDR2 FQNEAQ (reference sequence). Germline trimming cut 3 bases from V and 0 bases from J; bases unmatched to any gene: 8. There are 16 residues in the CDR3. Here immunoSEQ multiplex PCR was the method, and the copy in TCRdb shows in-frame clones only, minus some. This sample has 44,000 or so clones, with roughly 90% found just once. The chain joins TRBV7-9 to TRBJ2-7, with TRBD1 matching 7 bases. This clonotype originated in a female donor in good health, enrolled as a control in a pregnancy study. Sequenced here: peripheral blood, sampled in the first trimester of pregnancy. Here the CDR3 DNA reads TGTGCCAGCAGCTTGGCTACAGGGGCCAGCTCCTACGAGCAGTACTTC. Translating it yields CASSLATGASSYEQYF.